This T cell receptor (beta chain) was profiled in a study of graft-versus-host responses after intestinal transplantation. Study details: Tacrolimus and steroids were given for about 3 years to all recipients after anti-thymocyte globulin induction.

Of note for this clone: Antigen unknown.

Assay: immunoSEQ multiplex PCR; the TCRdb copy retains only in-frame clones and omits some. The repertoire has some 110,000 clones, about 92% of them found once; the top ten carry roughly 1.2%. Study-wide results and caveats: Declines in HvG clones occurring early post-transplant were associated with peak circulating GvH clone levels. GvH clones detected in recipient marrow included some appearing first in ileum or blood. High graft-versus-host to host-versus-graft T cell clonal ratios marked allografts of patients with graft-donor macrochimerism.

The CDR3 is 15 residues long. Germline CDR1 reads MGHRA; CDR2 reads YSYEKL. The V end was cut by 4 bases, the J end by 5 bases, with 18 bases between. The clonotype comes from a human donor who was the organ donor for an intestinal transplant. The V and J genes are TRBV4-1 and TRBJ2-7; D possibly uses TRBD1 or TRBD2 (5 bases each). The sequenced sample was unstimulated CD8+ T cells sorted from spleen or lymph node cells, obtained before transplant. CDR3 region: CASSLDLLGVNEQYF. CDR3 coding DNA: TGCGCCAGCAGCCTGGACCTTTTGGGGGTCAACGAGCAGTACTTC.